The clone carrying this T cell receptor beta chain has at least ten counts. Its cognate antigen is unknown. This record belongs to a study of identical twins. Study-level results: Memory repertoires lacked the insertion deficit that abundant cord blood beta clonotypes showed. Diverse VJ usage suggested most zero-insertion clonotypes were not invariant T cells. Model-predicted out-of-frame TCR alpha sharing fell below observed values in monozygotic twins.

With template switching, a universal primer site was added, and the cDNA carried unique molecular identifiers. TCRdb called the 5' RACE reads again in MiXCR, with one record for every CDR3 protein. This table has a few hundred thousand distinct CDR3 sequences, around 9% appearing once. The ends lost 6 bases at V and 5 bases at J; junction bases unmatched: 9. CDR3 size: 15 residues. This receptor was obtained from a woman aged 45-60 years in good health. The rearrangement links TRBV12-3 or TRBV12-4 to TRBJ2-1; 8 nucleotides agree with TRBD2. The sequenced sample consisted of naive T cells sorted from blood. CDR3 nucleotides: TGTGCCAGCAGGACCGGGACTAGTAGTAACAATGAGCAGTTCTTC. This codes for CASRTGTSSNNEQFF.